The present T cell receptor beta chain was sequenced within a study of vaccination and CD4 T cells after COVID-19. The assay that was used to sequence DNA from cultured CD4+ T cells was the Oncomine TCR Beta short-read assay. Via MiXCR, TCRdb re-called the PCR reads, giving one row per CDR3 protein. Among some 15,000 distinct CDR3 sequences listed, 43% were seen once. This clonotype was seen a few times. Its antigen is unidentified. Study outcomes and limitations: Median about 90% of reactive clones detected in convalescent patients emerged only post-vaccination.

This CDR3 has 13 amino acids. Trimming shortened V by 6 bases and J by 2 bases, and 11 bases separated the two germline ends. Per germline, CDR1 MNHNS and CDR2 SASEGT. This sample's treatment: roughly 11-day PBMC culture with coronavirus spike peptide pools or control peptides (ViraFEST assay). IL-2 (around 10 IU/ml) and peptide pools (roughly 10 ug/ml) were added to cultures of around 2.1 million PBMCs per well. This rearrangement joins TRBV6-1 to TRBJ2-7, with D unclear. This sequence originates from a human donor with COVID-19. The sample was cultured CD4+ T cells from blood. CDR3 nucleotides: TGTGCCAGCAGCACCTCAGCAGCCTACGAGCAGTACTTC. Its protein product is CASSTSAAYEQYF.